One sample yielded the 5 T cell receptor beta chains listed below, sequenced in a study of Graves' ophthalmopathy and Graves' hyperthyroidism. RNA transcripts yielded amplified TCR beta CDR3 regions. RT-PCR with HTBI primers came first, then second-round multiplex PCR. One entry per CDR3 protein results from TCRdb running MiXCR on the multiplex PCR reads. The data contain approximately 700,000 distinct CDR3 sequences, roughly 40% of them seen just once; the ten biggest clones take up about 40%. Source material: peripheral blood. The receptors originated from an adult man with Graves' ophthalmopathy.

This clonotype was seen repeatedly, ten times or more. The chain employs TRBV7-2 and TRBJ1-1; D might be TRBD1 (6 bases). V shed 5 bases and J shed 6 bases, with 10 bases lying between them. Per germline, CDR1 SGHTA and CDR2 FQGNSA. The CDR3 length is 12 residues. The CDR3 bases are TGTGCCAGCAGCCCGGGGGGCGCTGAAGCTTTCTTT. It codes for CASSPGGAEAFF. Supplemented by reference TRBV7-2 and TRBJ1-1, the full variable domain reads GAGVSQSPSNKVTEKGKDVELRCDPISGHTALYWYRQSLGQGLEFLIYFQGNSAPDKSGLPSDRFSAERTGGSVSTLTIQRTQQEDSAVYLCASSPGGAEAFFGQGTRLTVV.

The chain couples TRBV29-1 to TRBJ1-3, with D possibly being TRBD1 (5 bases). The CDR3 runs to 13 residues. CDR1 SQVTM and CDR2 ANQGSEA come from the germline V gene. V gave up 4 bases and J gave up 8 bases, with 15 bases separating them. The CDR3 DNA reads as TGCAGCGTTGGGGACCTCTATGGCTACACCATATATTTT. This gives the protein CSVGDLYGYTIYF.

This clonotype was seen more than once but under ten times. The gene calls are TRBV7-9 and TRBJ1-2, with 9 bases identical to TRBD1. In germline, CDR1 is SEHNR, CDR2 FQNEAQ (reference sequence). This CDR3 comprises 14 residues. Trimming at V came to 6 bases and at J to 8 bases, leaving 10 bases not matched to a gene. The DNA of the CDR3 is TGTGCCAGCAGTCAAGGGACAGGGAGGGAAGGCTACACCTTC. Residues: CASSQGTGREGYTF.

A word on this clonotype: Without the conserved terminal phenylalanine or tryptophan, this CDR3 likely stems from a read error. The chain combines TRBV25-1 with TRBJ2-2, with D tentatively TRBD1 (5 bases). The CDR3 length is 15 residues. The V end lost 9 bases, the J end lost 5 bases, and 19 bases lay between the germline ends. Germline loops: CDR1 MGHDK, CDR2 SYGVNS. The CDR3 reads CASRGSGYATGELFL. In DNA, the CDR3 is TGTGCCAGTCGAGGATCAGGGTATGCGACCGGGGAGCTGTTTTTA.

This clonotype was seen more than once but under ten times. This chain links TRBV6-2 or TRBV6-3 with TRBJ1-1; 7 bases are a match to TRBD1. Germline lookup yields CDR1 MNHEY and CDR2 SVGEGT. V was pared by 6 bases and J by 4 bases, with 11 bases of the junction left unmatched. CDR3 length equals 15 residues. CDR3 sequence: CASSRGQTRGTEAFF. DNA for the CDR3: TGTGCCAGCAGCCGGGGACAGACGAGAGGCACTGAAGCTTTCTTT.